The rows below give T cell receptor beta chains drawn from one sample of a study of T cells in tuberculosis. The protocol was immunoSEQ multiplex PCR, while the TCRdb copy is restricted to in-frame clones and leaves out a portion. The table has under 35,000 clones, approximately 95% seen once; the top ten hold more than 6.5%. The specimen sequenced was PBMCs. The receptors shown here come from a donor aged 5-35 years with latent tuberculosis or without tuberculosis infection. Each CDR3 is given with its conserved first and last residue. A D gene is named only where the DNA matches it firmly. Expanded clones are given a class, and other clones once, few, many or no size at all.

CDR3 protein,CDR3 DNA,D gene,clone size,V gene,J gene
CASSPTTGYYEQYF,TGTGCCAGCAGCCCTACGACTGGTTACTACGAGCAGTACTTC,-,-,TRBV6-5,TRBJ2-7
CASSIPDRYRGYTF,TGTGCCAGTAGTATCCCCGACAGGTACAGAGGCTACACCTTC,-,-,TRBV19,TRBJ1-2
CASSLERGRETQYF,TGTGCCAGCAGCTTAGAGAGGGGGCGCGAGACCCAGTACTTC,TRBD1,-,TRBV7-8,TRBJ2-5
CASSLLQGGNTEAFF,TGTGCCAGCAGCCTTTTACAGGGGGGGAACACTGAAGCTTTCTTT,TRBD1,once,TRBV25-1,TRBJ1-1
CAWGDRRDEKLFF,TGTGCCTGGGGGGACAGGAGGGATGAAAAACTGTTTTTT,TRBD1,-,TRBV30,TRBJ1-4
CASSPAASSGRAYEQYF,TGTGCCAGCAGCCCTGCGGCTTCTAGCGGGAGGGCCTACGAGCAGTACTTC,TRBD2,-,TRBV7-9,TRBJ2-7
CASSYGTGGHEQYF,TGTGCCAGCAGTTACGGGACAGGGGGCCACGAGCAGTACTTC,TRBD1,-,TRBV6-5,TRBJ2-7
CASRGTSGRADTQYF,TGTGCAAGTCGAGGGACGAGCGGGAGGGCAGATACGCAGTATTTT,-,-,TRBV12-2,TRBJ2-3
CASSPPQSGGRADEQFF,TGTGCCAGCTCACCACCCCAGTCCGGCGGGAGGGCCGATGAGCAGTTCTTC,TRBD2,-,TRBV18,TRBJ2-1
CALAPGTDTQYF,TGTGCTCTAGCCCCCGGGACAGATACGCAGTATTTT,-,-,TRBV30,TRBJ2-3
CASSRTENTEAFF,TGTGCCAGCAGCCGTACAGAGAACACTGAAGCTTTCTTT,-,-,TRBV6-5,TRBJ1-1
CASSPIAGATDTQYF,TGTGCCAGCAGCCCTATAGCGGGGGCCACAGATACGCAGTATTTT,TRBD2,-,TRBV9,TRBJ2-3
CASSRTSGYSYNEQFF,TGCGCCAGCAGTCGGACTAGCGGATACTCCTACAATGAGCAGTTCTTC,TRBD2,-,TRBV23-1,TRBJ2-1
CASSDRGEQFF,TGTGCCAGCAGTGACCGGGGTGAGCAGTTCTTC,-,-,TRBV9,TRBJ2-1
CASSSGALSEDFYEQYF,TGTGCCAGCAGTTCGGGAGCCCTATCCGAAGACTTTTACGAGCAGTACTTC,-,-,TRBV28,TRBJ2-7
CASSARQGTANVLTF,TGTGCCAGCAGTGCGAGACAGGGAACGGCCAACGTCCTGACTTTC,TRBD1,once,TRBV6-1,TRBJ2-6
CASRPRGNQETQYF,TGTGCCAGCCGACCCCGGGGGAATCAAGAGACCCAGTACTTC,-,-,TRBV7-8,TRBJ2-5
CASSDGSGTPNTGELFF,TGTGCCAGCAGTGACGGTAGCGGGACTCCGAACACCGGGGAGCTGTTTTTT,TRBD2,-,TRBV25-1,TRBJ2-2
CASSYERSYEQYF,TGTGCCAGCAGTTACGAACGGAGCTACGAGCAGTACTTC,-,-,TRBV6-5,TRBJ2-7
CASSGGQNYGYTF,TGTGCCAGCAGTGGCGGACAGAACTATGGCTACACCTTC,-,-,TRBV2,TRBJ1-2
CASIGTSGSHEQYF,TGTGCCAGCATCGGGACTAGCGGGAGCCACGAGCAGTACTTC,TRBD2,-,TRBV7-8,TRBJ2-7
CASSLRIGVSQPQHF,TGTGCCAGCAGTCTCCGAATCGGGGTCTCTCAGCCCCAGCATTTT,-,once,TRBV28,TRBJ1-5
CARSSKTRADANEQFF,TGTGCCAGAAGCTCGAAAACTAGGGCGGACGCAAATGAGCAGTTCTTC,-,-,TRBV5-3,TRBJ2-1
CASSQVLPGVNEQFF,TGTGCCAGCAGCCAAGTACTCCCAGGGGTAAATGAGCAGTTCTTC,-,-,TRBV4-2,TRBJ2-1
CASSPISTSSYEQYF,TGTGCCAGCAGCCCGATCTCCACTAGCTCCTACGAGCAGTACTTC,-,-,TRBV7-9,TRBJ2-7